Presented here are 6 T cell receptor beta chains from one specimen sequenced in a study of T cells in Graves' hyperthyroidism and ophthalmopathy (dated by TCRdb to between 2018 and 2020). Preparation of the library involved multiplex PCR. The instrument was an Illumina HiSeq 2000. The TCR beta CDR3 regions were amplified from RNA transcripts. A first-round RT-PCR of the TCR CDR3 used the HTBI primer set with the Qiagen OneStep RT-PCR kit. TCRdb cleaned the public reads at Q25 with fastp, built clones with MiXCR and kept in-frame beta chains. Merged by CDR3 protein, the rows form single entries marked with the most common genes and DNA. The sample contains some 550,000 distinct CDR3 sequences, approximately 16% of them found a single time. 3% to 4% of the sample comes from the top ten. The sample comprised blood. These receptors came from a woman between 35 and 50 years old with Graves' ophthalmopathy.

This clonotype was seen more than once but under ten times. This chain uses TRBV15 with TRBJ1-2; TRBD1 is a possible D gene (5 bases). The length of the CDR3 is 16 residues. V lost 0 bases and J 8 bases, leaving 19 bases between the germline ends. CDR1 and CDR2 (germline): LNHNV, YYDKDF (reference sequence). Here the CDR3 reads CATSRDSTRDPGGYTF. The CDR3 DNA sequence: TGTGCCACCAGCAGAGATTCTACTAGGGACCCCGGAGGCTACACCTTC.

Only a few counts were recorded for this clonotype. This sequence joins TRBV7-2 and TRBJ2-5, with 7 nucleotides matching TRBD2. This CDR3 has 13 amino acids. The junction had 4 bases not matched to a gene; V was cut back by 5 bases and J by 4 bases. CDR1 is SGHTA, CDR2 FQGNSA, per germline. The CDR3 coding sequence is TGTGCCAGCAGCGAACTAGCGTCAGAGACCCAGTACTTC. Its protein product is CASSELASETQYF. Using reference TRBV7-2 and TRBJ2-5 for the parts outside the CDR3, the full variable domain is GAGVSQSPSNKVTEKGKDVELRCDPISGHTALYWYRQSLGQGLEFLIYFQGNSAPDKSGLPSDRFSAERTGGSVSTLTIQRTQQEDSAVYLCASSELASETQYFGPGTRLLVL.

This clonotype was seen only once. This chain links TRBV19 with TRBJ2-1; 7 bases align to TRBD1. Trimming cost V 7 bases and J 0 bases; bases outside gene matches: 6. Germline-derived CDR1 and CDR2 are LNHDA and SQIVND (reference sequence). The CDR3 length is 15 residues. The CDR3 is CASKAGGSSYNEQFF. CDR3 nucleotide sequence: TGTGCCAGTAAGGCAGGGGGTAGCTCCTACAATGAGCAGTTCTTC. Full variable domain (outside the CDR3, taken from reference TRBV19 and TRBJ2-1): DGGITQSPKYLFRKEGQNVTLSCEQNLNHDAMYWYRQDPGQGLRLIYYSQIVNDFQKGDIAEGYSVSREKKESFPLTVTSAQKNPTAFYLCASKAGGSSYNEQFFGPGTRLTVL.

This rearrangement joins TRBV5-6 to TRBJ2-7, with TRBD2 as a possible D gene (6 bases). Germline lookup yields CDR1 SGHDT and CDR2 YYEEEE. The CDR3 extends over 15 amino acids. The ends were cut back, 1 base at V and 7 bases at J, with 18 bases in the middle. CDR3 residues: CASSLRAGGAGEQYF. In DNA, the CDR3 is TGTGCCAGCAGCTTGAGGGCGGGCGGGGCCGGAGAGCAGTACTTC.

The sample holds many counts of this clonotype. The chain links TRBV4-1 to TRBJ2-2, with TRBD2 matching over 12 bases. Looked up from germline, CDR1 is MGHRA and CDR2 is YSYEKL. The CDR3 has 16 amino acids. With V trimmed by 0 bases and J by 6 bases, 2 bases remained unmatched. CDR3 nucleotides: TGCGCCAGCAGCCAAGATAGACTAGCGGGGGCCGGGGAGCTGTTTTTT. This encodes CASSQDRLAGAGELFF.

This clonotype was counted ten times or more. The chain is built from TRBV12-3 or TRBV12-4 and TRBJ2-1, with D possibly matching TRBD1 (6 bases). The CDR3 has 19 residues. V was cut by 7 bases and J by 5 bases, with 30 bases left in between. Here the CDR3 reads CASTLNQGRQEFMNNEQFF. The CDR3 region has the DNA TGTGCCAGCACCCTAAATCAGGGGCGACAGGAGTTCATGAACAATGAGCAGTTCTTC.